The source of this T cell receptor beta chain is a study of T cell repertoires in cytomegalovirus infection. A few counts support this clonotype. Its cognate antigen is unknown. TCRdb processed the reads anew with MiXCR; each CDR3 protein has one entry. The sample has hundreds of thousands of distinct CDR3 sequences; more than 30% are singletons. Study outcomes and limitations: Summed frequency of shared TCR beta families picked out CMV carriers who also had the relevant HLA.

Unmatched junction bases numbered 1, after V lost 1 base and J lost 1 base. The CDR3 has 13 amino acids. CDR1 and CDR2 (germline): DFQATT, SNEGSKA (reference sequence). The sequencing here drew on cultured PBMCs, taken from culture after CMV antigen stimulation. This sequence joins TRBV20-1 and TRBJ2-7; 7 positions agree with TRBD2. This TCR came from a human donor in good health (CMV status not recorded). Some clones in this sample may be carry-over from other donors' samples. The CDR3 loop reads CSARGGSSYEQYF. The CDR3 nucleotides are TGCAGTGCTAGAGGCGGGAGTTCCTACGAGCAGTACTTC.